This entry describes one TCR beta chain. No antigen is known for it. No base-level quality is on record; no much larger clone is a single base apart. Donors formed part of the validation cohort, which comprised 120 subjects and was distinct from the first cohort of 670 or so subjects. This entry belongs to a study of cytomegalovirus exposure and HLA in healthy donors (TCRdb year 2017). Notes on the research overall: The roughly 670 repertoires of the first cohort and the approximately 110 validation repertoires were produced on the same platform, according to a later analysis. The study aimed to test whether cataloging public T cell receptors could reveal signatures of past pathogen exposure. A separate validation cohort of some 130 different subjects was used in addition to the roughly 640-subject first cohort. To predict cytomegalovirus infection status, the study brought together high-throughput TCR immunosequencing, statistical association of individual TCRs with disease status, and machine learning. What the authors observed across the whole study: A few of the identified cytomegalovirus-associated TCR beta chains were confirmed in vitro to be specific for cytomegalovirus antigens. The validation cohort had no HLA typing available for a later analysis, so co-occurrence within that cohort was assessed over all 130 or so repertoires. The classifier was reported to diagnose cytomegalovirus status with high specificity and sensitivity in both the original and validation cohorts. Most TCR sequences were observed very rarely across donors, whereas some public TCRs were present in many individuals. In a later analysis, TCRs clustered in the first cohort were found to also tend to co-occur in the 130 or so validation repertoires, with 90% to 95% of cluster scores above 0. The study listed 150 to 200 TCR beta chains as associated with cytomegalovirus. The authors suggested that the approach could potentially be extended to other disease states and immunological phenotypes.

The library was generated by the immunoSEQ multiplex PCR assay. Per the original workflow: A statistical classification framework was developed to diagnose cytomegalovirus status using the catalog of TCR beta chain sequences. TCRdb limited this immuneACCESS table to in-frame rearrangements with V and J called. A share of clones is missing; checked studies link under half to unresolved V genes, and the rest is unexplained. V, J and clone size reflect that table, while D and trimming were determined from the DNA. The sample table shows about 110,000 clones, and roughly 90% are seen once. Around 2% of the sample is in the top ten clones. V is reduced by 1 base and J by 0 bases, leaving a spacing of 10 bases between them. The germline V gene (reference sequence) supplies CDR1 GTSNPN and CDR2 SVGIG. The CDR3 contains 15 residues, cysteine and phenylalanine counted. Only CDR3 DNA is held: 45 bases, read in frame from base 1.

The sequence links TRBV30 to TRBJ1-5; the D gene is possibly TRBD1, with 6 bases matching. The sequenced sample was PBMCs. The sequence came from a woman between 18 and 29 years old in good health and CMV-seronegative. The CDR3 protein sequence reads: CAWSAQGYSNQPQHF. At the DNA level, the sequence is TGTGCCTGGAGTGCCCAGGGGTATAGCAATCAGCCCCAGCATTTT. Here the CDR3 is joined to the reference TRBV30 and TRBJ1-5 genes, and the full variable domain is: SQTIHQWPATLVQPVGSPLSLECTVEGTSNPNLYWYRQAAGRGLQLLFYSVGIGQISSEVPQNLSASRPQDRQFILSSKKLLLSDSGFYLCAWSAQGYSNQPQHFGDGTRLSIL.